This TCR beta chain was obtained from a study of shared clonotypes between healthy human individuals. This clone appeared once. Naive-designated CD8 cells lacked CD45RO, were positively enriched for CCR7, and omitted terminally differentiated effector memory CD45RA+ cells. CDR1 is SGHVS and CDR2 is FNYEAQ in the germline V gene. The V segment lost 5 bases and the J segment 5 bases; nucleotides outside the gene matches: 14. CDR3 size: 18 residues. Profiled with immunoSEQ multiplex PCR; TCRdb holds only in-frame clones, not every one. The data show about 2 million clones, with just under 95% seen just once and 1.2% held by the top ten.

The chain recombines TRBV7-6 with TRBJ2-5, with 13 bases lining up with TRBD2. Source material: naive CD8+ T cells sorted from blood. The origin of this receptor is a man aged 18-30 years in good health. CDR3 loop: CASSLLPQLAGGLETQYF. For the CDR3, the DNA is TGTGCCAGCAGCCTCCTCCCCCAACTAGCGGGGGGGCTGGAGACCCAGTACTTC.